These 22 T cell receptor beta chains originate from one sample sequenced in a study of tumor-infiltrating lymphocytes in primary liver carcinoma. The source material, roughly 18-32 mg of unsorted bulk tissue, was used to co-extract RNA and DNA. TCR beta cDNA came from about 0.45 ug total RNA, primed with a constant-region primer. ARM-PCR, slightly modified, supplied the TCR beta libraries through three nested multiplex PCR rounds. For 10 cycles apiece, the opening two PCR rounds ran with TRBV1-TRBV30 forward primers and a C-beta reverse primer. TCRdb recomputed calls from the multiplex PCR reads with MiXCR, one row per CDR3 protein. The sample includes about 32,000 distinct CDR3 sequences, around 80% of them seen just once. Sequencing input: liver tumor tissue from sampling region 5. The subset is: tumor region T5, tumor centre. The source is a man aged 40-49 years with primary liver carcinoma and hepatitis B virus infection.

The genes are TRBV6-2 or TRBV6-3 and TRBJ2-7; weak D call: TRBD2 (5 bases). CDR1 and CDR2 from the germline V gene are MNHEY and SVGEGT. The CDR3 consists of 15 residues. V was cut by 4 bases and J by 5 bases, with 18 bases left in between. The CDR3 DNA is TGTGCCAGCAGTTGCTCGGCTAGCAGCCCGAACGAGCAGTACTTC. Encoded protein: CASSCSASSPNEQYF.

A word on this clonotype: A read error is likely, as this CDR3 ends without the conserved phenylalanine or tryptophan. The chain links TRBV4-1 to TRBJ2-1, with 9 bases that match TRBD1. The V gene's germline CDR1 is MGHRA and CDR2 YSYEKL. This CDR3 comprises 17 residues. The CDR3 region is CASSQGTGRSSYDEQFL. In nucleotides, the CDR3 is TGCGCCAGCAGCCAGGGGACAGGGAGGAGCTCCTACGATGAACAGTTCTTA.

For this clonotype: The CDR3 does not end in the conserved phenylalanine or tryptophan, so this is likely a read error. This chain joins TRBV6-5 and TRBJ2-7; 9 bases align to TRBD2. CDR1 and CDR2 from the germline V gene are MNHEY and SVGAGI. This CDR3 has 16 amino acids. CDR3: CVSNLFSGSLAYEQYL. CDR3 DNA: TGTGTCAGCAATCTCTTTAGCGGGAGCTTAGCCTACGAACAGTACCTC.

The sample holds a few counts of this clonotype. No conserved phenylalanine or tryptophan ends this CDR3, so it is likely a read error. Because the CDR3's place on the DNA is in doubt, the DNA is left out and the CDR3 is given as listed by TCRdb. The CDR3 here is CASSAGGGGYQYEQHI. V is TRBV7-9 and J is TRBJ2-7; the listed D gene, TRBD1, was not tested against the DNA. A total of 16 residues make up the CDR3, ends included. Germline lookup yields CDR1 SEHNR and CDR2 FQNEAQ (reference sequence).

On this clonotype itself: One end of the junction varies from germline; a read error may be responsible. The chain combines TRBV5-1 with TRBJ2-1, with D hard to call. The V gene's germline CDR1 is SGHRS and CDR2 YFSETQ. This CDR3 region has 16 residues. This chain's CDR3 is CASSYQTPDGRNGQFF. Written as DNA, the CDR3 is TGTGCCAGCAGCTACCAAACGCCGGACGGTCGTAATGGGCAGTTCTTC. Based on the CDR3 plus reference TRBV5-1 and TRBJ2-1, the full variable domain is KAGVTQTPRYLIKTRGQQVTLSCSPISGHRSVSWYQQTPGQGLQFLFEYFSETQRNKGNFPGRFSGRQFSNSRSEMNVSTLELGDSALYLCASSYQTPDGRNGQFFGPGTRLTVL.

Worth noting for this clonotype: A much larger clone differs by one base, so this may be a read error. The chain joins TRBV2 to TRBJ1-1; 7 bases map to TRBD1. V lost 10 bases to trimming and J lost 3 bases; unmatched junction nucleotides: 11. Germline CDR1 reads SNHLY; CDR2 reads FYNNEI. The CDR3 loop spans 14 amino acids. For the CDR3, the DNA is TGTGCCATCAGGGTAGGGGGCGCGGACACTGAAGCTTTCTTT. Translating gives CAIRVGGADTEAFF.

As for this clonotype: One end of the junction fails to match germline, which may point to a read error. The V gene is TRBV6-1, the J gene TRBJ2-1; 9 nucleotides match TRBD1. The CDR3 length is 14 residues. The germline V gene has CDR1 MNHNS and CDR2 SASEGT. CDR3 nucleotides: TGTGCCAGCCGGGACAGGGCCTCCTATAATGAGCAGCTCTTC. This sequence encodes CASRDRASYNEQLF.

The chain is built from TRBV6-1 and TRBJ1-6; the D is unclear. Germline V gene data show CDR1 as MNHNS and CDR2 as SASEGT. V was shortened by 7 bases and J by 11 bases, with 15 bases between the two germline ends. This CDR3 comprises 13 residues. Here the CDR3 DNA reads TGTGCCAGCAACGACTGTGTGAATCCACCCCTCCACTTT. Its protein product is CASNDCVNPPLHF.

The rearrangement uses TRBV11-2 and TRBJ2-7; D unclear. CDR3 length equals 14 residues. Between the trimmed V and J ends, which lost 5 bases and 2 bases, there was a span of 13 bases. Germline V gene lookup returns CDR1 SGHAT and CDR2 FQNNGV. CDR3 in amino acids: CASSGTYGPYEQYF. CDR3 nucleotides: TGTGCCAGCAGCGGTACTTACGGCCCCTACGAGCAGTACTTC.

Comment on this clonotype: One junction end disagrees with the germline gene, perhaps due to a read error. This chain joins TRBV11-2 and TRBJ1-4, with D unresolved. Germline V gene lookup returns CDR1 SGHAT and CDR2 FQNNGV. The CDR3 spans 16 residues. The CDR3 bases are TGTGTCATAAGCAAGACTCCAGGAGGAACAAATGAAAAATTGTTTTTT. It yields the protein CVISKTPGGTNEKLFF. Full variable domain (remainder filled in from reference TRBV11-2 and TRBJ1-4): EAGVAQSPRYKIIEKRQSVAFWCNPISGHATLYWYQQILGQGPKLLIQFQNNGVVDDSQLPKDRFSAERLKGVDSTLKIQPAKLEDSAVYLCVISKTPGGTNEKLFFGSGTQLSVL.

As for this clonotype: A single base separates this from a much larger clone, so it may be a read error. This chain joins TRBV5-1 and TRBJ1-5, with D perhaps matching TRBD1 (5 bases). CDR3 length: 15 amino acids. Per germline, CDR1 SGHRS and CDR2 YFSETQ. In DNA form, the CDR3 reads TGCGTCAGCAGCTTGCTCCCAGGGACCAATCAGCCCCAGCATTTT. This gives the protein CVSSLLPGTNQPQHF. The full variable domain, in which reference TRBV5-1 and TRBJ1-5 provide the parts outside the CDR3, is KAGVTQTPRYLIKTRGQQVTLSCSPISGHRSVSWYQQTPGQGLQFLFEYFSETQRNKGNFPGRFSGRQFSNSRSEMNVSTLELGDSALYLCVSSLLPGTNQPQHFGDGTRLSIL.

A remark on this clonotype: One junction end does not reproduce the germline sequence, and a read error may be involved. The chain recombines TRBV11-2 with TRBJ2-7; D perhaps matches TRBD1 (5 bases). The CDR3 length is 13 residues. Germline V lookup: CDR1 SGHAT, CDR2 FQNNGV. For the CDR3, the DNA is TGTGTCATCAGCTTAGGCAGGGTGGGCGAGCAGTACTTT. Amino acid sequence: CVISLGRVGEQYF.

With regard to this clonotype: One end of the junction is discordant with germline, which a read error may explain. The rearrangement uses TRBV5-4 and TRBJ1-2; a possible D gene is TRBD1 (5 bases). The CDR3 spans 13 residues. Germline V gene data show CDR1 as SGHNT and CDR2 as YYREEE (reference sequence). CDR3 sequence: CVSSRDGRNGYTF. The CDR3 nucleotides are TGTGTCAGCAGTCGGGACGGGCGTAATGGCTACACCTTC.

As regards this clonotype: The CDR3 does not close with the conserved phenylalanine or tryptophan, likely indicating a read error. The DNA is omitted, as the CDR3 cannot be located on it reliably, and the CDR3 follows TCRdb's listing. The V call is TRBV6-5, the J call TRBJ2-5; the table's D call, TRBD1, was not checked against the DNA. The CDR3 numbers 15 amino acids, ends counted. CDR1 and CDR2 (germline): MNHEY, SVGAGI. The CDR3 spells CASRRDRTRQETRYY.

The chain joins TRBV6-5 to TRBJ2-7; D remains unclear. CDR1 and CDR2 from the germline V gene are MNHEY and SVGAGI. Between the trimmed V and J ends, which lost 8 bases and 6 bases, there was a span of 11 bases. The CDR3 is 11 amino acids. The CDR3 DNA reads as TGTGCCAGCGGGGTTGGATGCGAGCAGTACTTC. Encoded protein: CASGVGCEQYF.

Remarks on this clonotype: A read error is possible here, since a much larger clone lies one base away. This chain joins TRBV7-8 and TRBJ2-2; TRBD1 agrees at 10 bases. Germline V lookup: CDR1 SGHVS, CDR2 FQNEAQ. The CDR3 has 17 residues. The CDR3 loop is CASSPGQGRPHTRELFF. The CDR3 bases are TGTGCCAGCAGCCCGGGACAGGGGAGACCACACACCAGGGAGCTGTTTTTT.

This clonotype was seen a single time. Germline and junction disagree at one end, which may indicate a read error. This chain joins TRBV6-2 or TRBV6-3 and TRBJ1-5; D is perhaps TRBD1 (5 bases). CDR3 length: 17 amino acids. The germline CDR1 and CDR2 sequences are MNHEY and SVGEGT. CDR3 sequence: CASTPTEGSYNNQSQHF. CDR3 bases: TGTGCCAGCACTCCTACAGAGGGGTCGTATAACAATCAGTCCCAGCATTTT.

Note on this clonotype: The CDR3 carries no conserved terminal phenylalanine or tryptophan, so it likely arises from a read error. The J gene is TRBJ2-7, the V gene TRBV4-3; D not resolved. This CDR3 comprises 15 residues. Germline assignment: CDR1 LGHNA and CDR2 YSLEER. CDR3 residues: CASSQDQETPYEQYL. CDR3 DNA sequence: TGCGCCAGCAGCCAAGATCAGGAGACTCCCTACGAACAGTACTTA.

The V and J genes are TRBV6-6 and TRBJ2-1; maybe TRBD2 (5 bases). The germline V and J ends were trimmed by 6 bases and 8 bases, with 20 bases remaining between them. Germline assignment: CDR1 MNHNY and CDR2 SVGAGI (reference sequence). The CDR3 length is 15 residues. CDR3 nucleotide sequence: TGTGCCAGCAGCCCTATTACAATCGGGATGGATGAGCAGTTCTTC. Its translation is CASSPITIGMDEQFF.

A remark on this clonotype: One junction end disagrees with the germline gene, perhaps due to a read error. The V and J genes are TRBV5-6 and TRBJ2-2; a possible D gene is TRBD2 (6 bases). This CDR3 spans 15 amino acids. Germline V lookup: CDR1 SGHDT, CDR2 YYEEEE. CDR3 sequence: CASSRRASYTRELLF. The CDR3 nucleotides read TGTGCCAGCAGCCGGAGGGCTAGCTACACCAGGGAGCTGCTTTTT.

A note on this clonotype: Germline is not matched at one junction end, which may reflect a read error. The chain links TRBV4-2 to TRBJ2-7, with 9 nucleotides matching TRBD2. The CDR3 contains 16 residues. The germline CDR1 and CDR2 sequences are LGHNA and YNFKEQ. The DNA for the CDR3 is TGTGTCAGCAGCCAAGCGGCTAGCGGGGTTACCCACGAGCAGTACTTC. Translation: CVSSQAASGVTHEQYF.

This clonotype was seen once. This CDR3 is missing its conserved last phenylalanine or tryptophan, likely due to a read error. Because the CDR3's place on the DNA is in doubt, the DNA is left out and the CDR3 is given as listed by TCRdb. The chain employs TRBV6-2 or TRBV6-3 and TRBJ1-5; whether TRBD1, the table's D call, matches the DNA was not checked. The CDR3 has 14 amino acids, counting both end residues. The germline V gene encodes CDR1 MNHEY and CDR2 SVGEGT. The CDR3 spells CASSYSGQGQPQHL.